Listed below are T cell receptor beta chains from one sample, sequenced in a study of T cell repertoires in cytomegalovirus infection. TCRdb reprocessed the reads via MiXCR and lists one record per CDR3 protein. The table has roughly 630,000 distinct CDR3 sequences, 20% to 25% seen once. Specimen: CD8+ T cells from PBMCs. The receptors here all came from a human donor in good health (CMV status not recorded). Some clones in this sample may be carry-over from other donors' samples. Each CDR3 is given with its conserved first and last residue. Fields, in order: J gene, clone size, D gene, V gene, CDR3 protein, CDR3 DNA. The D gene is left open where the match is weak. Not every row has a clone size; where given, it reads once, few, many or a size class.

TRBJ1-1 | NA | TRBD1 | TRBV20-1 | CSASPGTGGNTEAFF | TGCAGTGCTAGTCCCGGGACAGGGGGTAACACTGAAGCTTTCTTT
TRBJ2-7 | NA | NA | TRBV10-2 | CASSEGGGPNEQYF | TGCGCCAGCAGTGAGGGGGGGGGCCCCAACGAGCAGTACTTC
TRBJ1-1 | few | TRBD1 | TRBV6-2/TRBV6-3 | CASSPRGPNTEAFF | TGTGCCAGCAGTCCCAGGGGGCCAAACACTGAAGCTTTCTTT
TRBJ1-1 | many | NA | TRBV4-1 | CASSQVAPNTEAFF | TGCGCCAGCAGCCAAGTGGCCCCGAACACTGAAGCTTTCTTT
TRBJ2-5 | many | TRBD1 | TRBV29-1 | CSVDKGQGAETQYF | TGCAGCGTTGATAAGGGACAGGGGGCAGAGACCCAGTACTTC
TRBJ2-1 | few | NA | TRBV20-1 | CSSYDRSSYNEQFF | TGCAGTTCCTATGACCGATCCTCCTACAATGAGCAGTTCTTC
TRBJ2-1 | few | TRBD2 | TRBV7-3 | CASSPRGLAGGLDNEQFF | TGTGCCAGCAGCCCTAGAGGACTAGCGGGGGGGCTGGACAATGAGCAGTTCTTC
TRBJ1-5 | NA | NA | TRBV6-5 | CASSYSVGQPQHF | TGTGCCAGCAGTTACTCGGTCGGTCAGCCCCAGCATTTT
TRBJ1-5 | NA | NA | TRBV9 | CASSVEGERNQPQHF | TGTGCCAGCAGCGTAGAGGGGGAGAGGAATCAGCCCCAGCATTTT
TRBJ2-7 | many | TRBD2 | TRBV7-2 | CASSTSPIIAGGSYEQYF | TGTGCCAGCAGCACCAGCCCGATTATAGCGGGGGGATCCTACGAGCAGTACTTC
TRBJ2-6 | NA | TRBD2 | TRBV7-3 | CASSLPTSGGTGANVLTF | TGTGCCAGCAGCCTTCCGACTAGCGGGGGGACTGGGGCCAACGTCCTGACTTTC
TRBJ1-1 | few | TRBD1 | TRBV5-4 | CASTGTGATEAFF | TGTGCCAGTACAGGGACAGGAGCCACTGAAGCTTTCTTT